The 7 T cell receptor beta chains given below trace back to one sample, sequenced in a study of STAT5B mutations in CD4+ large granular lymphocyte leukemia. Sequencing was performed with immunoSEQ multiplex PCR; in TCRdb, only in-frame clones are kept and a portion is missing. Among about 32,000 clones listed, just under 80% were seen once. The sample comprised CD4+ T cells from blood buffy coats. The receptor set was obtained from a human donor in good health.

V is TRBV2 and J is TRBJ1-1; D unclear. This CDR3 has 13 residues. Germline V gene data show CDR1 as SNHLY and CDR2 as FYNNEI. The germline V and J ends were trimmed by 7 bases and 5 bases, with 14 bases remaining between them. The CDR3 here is CASKETEKTEAFF. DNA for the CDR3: TGTGCCAGCAAGGAAACAGAGAAAACTGAAGCTTTCTTT.

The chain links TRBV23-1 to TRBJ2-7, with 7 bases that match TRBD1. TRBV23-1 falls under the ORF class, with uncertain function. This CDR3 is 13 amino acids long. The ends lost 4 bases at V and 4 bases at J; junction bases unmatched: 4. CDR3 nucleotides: TGCGCCAGCAGTCCTCCGGGACAGTACGAGCAGTACTTC. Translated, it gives CASSPPGQYEQYF.

The CDR3 protein is CASRVEADNEKLFF. CDR3 nucleotides: TGTGCCAGCAGGGTAGAGGCAGATAATGAAAAACTGTTTTTT. The V call is TRBV6-5, the J call TRBJ1-4; D remains ambiguous. V gave up 6 bases and J gave up 4 bases, with 12 bases separating them. From germline, CDR1 is MNHEY and CDR2 SVGAGI. This CDR3 is 14 amino acids long.

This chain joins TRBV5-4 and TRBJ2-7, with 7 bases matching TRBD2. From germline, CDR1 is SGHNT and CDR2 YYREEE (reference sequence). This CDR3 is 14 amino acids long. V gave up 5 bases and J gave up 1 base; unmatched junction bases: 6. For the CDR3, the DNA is TGTGCCAGCAGTGCTAAGCGGGGATCCTACGAGCAGTACTTC. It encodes CASSAKRGSYEQYF.

The CDR3 bases are TGCGCCAGCAGCTTGGTCGGGGGCCCCACCGGGGAGCTGTTTTTT. Its protein is CASSLVGGPTGELFF. The chain employs TRBV5-1 and TRBJ2-2, with D perhaps being TRBD1 or TRBD2 (6 bases each). The CDR3 runs to 15 residues. Between the trimmed V and J ends, which lost 0 bases and 4 bases, there was a span of 10 bases. Germline CDR1 and CDR2: SGHRS and YFSETQ.

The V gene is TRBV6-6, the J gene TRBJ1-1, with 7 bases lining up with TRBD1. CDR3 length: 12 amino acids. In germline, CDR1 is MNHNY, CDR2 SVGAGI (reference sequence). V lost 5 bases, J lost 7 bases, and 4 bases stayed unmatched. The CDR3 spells CASSNWDSEAFF. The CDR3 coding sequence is TGTGCCAGCAGTAATTGGGACAGTGAAGCTTTCTTT.

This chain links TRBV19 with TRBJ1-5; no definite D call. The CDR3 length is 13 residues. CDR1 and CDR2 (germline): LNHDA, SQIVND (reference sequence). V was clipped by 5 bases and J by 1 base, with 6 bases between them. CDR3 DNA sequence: TGTGCCAGTAGTTCGGTCAGCAATCAGCCCCAGCATTTT. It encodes CASSSVSNQPQHF.